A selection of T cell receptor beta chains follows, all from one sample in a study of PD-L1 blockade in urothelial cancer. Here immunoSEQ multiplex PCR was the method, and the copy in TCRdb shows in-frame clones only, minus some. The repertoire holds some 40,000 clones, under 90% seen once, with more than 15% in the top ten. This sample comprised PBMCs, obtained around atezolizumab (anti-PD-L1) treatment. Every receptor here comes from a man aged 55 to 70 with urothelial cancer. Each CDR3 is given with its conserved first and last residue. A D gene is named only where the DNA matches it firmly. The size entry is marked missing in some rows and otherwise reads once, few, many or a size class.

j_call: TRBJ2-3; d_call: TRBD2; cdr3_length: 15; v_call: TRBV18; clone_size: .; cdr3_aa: CASSPPSGGADTQYF; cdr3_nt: TGTGCCAGCTCACCACCTAGCGGGGGGGCAGATACGCAGTATTTT
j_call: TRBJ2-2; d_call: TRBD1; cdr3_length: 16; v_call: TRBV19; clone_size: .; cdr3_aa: CASSIGGQGASGELFF; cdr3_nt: TGTGCCAGTAGTATAGGAGGACAGGGGGCGTCCGGGGAGCTGTTTTTT
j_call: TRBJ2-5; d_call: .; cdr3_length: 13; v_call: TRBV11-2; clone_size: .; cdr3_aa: CASSLGLKETQYF; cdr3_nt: TGTGCCAGCAGCTTGGGACTCAAAGAGACCCAGTACTTC
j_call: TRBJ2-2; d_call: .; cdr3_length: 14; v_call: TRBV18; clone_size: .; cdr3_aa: CASSPGTSAGELFF; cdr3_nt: TGTGCCAGCTCACCCGGGACATCCGCCGGGGAGCTGTTTTTT
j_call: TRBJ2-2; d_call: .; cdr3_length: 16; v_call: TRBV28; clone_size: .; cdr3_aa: CASSPRPRANTGELFF; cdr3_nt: TGTGCCAGCAGTCCCCGCCCGCGGGCGAACACCGGGGAGCTGTTTTTT
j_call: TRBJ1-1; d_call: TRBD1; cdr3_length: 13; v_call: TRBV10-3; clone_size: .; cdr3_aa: CAIRQGSHTEAFF; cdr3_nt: TGTGCCATCAGACAGGGGTCTCACACTGAAGCTTTCTTT
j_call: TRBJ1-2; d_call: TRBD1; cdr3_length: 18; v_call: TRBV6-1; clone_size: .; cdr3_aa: CASSEARGQGPLFYGYTF; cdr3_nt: TGTGCCAGCAGTGAAGCGCGAGGACAGGGTCCCCTTTTTTATGGCTACACCTTC
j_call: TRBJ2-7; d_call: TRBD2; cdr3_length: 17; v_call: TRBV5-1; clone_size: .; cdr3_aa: CASSLAPAGGPSYEQYF; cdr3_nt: TGCGCCAGCAGCTTGGCCCCAGCGGGGGGGCCCTCCTACGAGCAGTACTTC
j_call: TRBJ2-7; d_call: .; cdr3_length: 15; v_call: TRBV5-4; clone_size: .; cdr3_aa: CASSLAGTETYEQYF; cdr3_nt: TGTGCCAGCAGCTTGGCGGGGACTGAGACCTACGAGCAGTACTTC
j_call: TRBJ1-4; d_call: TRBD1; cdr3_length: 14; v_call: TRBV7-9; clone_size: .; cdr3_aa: CASSSRTGGEKLFF; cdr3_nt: TGTGCCAGCAGCTCACGGACAGGGGGAGAAAAACTGTTTTTT
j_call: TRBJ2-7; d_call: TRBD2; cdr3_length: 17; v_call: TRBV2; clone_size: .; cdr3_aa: CASSYGGGRKRSYEQYF; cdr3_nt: TGTGCCAGCAGCTACGGGGGGGGCCGAAAGAGATCCTACGAGCAGTACTTC
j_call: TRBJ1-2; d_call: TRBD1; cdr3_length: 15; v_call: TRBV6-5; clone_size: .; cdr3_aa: CASSSTGQAFHGYTF; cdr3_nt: TGTGCCAGCAGTTCCACGGGACAGGCCTTCCATGGCTACACCTTC
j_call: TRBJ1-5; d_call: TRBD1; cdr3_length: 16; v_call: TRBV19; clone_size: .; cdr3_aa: CASREIRQGWNQPQHF; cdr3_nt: TGTGCCAGTAGGGAGATCCGACAGGGCTGGAATCAGCCCCAGCATTTT
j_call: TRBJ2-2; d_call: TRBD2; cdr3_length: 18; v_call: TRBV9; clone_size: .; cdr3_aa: CASSRIGLAGTNTGELFF; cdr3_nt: TGTGCCAGCAGCCGTATCGGACTAGCGGGGACGAACACCGGGGAGCTGTTTTTT
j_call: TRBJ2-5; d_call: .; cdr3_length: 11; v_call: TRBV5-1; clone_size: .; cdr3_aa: CASSFGETQYF; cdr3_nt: TGCGCCAGCAGCTTCGGGGAGACCCAGTACTTC
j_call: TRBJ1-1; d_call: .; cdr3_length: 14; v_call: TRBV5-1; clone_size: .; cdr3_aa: CASSVSPGSTEAFF; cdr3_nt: TGCGCCAGCAGCGTAAGCCCAGGTTCCACTGAAGCTTTCTTT
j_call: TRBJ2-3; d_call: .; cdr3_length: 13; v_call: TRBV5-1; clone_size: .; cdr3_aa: CASSPGGVDTQYF; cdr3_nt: TGCGCCAGCAGTCCTGGCGGGGTAGATACGCAGTATTTT
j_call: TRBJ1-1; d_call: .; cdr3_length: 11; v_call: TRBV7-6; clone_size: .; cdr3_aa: CASSRGGEAFF; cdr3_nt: TGTGCCAGCAGCCGGGGAGGAGAAGCTTTCTTT
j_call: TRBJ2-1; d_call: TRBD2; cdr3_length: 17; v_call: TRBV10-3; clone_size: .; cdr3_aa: CAISESGGLAGDNEQFF; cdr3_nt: TGTGCCATCAGTGAGTCGGGTGGTCTAGCGGGGGACAATGAGCAGTTCTTC
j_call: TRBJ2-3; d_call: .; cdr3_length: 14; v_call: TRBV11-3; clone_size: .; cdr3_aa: CASSLARGVDTQYF; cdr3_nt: TGTGCCAGCAGCTTAGCCAGGGGGGTTGATACGCAGTATTTT
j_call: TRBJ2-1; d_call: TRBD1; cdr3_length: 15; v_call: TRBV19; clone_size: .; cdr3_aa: CASTRRTGGRNEQFF; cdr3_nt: TGTGCCAGTACCAGAAGGACAGGGGGGCGAAATGAGCAGTTCTTC
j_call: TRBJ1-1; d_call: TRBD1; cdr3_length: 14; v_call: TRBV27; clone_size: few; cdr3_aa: CASSLDRGLSEAFF; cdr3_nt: TGTGCCAGCAGTTTGGACAGGGGGCTTTCGGAAGCTTTCTTT
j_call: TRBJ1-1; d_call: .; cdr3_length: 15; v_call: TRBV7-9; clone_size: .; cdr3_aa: CASSALPGYNTEAFF; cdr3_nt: TGTGCCAGCAGCGCTCTCCCGGGATACAACACTGAAGCTTTCTTT
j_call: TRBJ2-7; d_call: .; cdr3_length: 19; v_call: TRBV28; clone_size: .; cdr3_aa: CASSSRGSGNYYGVYEQYF; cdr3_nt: TGTGCCAGCAGTTCCCGGGGTAGCGGCAACTACTACGGGGTCTACGAGCAGTACTTC
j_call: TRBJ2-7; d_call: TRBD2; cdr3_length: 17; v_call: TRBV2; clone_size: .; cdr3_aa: CASRKLAGGSSSYEQYF; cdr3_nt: TGTGCCAGCCGCAAGCTAGCGGGGGGCTCCAGCTCCTACGAGCAGTACTTC
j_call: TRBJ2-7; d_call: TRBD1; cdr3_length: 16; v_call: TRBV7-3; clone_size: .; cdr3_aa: CASSLSGRGQTYEQYF; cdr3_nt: TGTGCCAGCAGCTTAAGTGGCAGGGGGCAGACCTACGAGCAGTACTTC
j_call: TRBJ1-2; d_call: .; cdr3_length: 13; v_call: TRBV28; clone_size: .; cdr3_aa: CAVFSGENYGYTF; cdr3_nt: TGTGCCGTATTTTCAGGCGAAAACTATGGCTACACCTTC
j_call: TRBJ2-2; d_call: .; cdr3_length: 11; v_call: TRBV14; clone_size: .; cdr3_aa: CASSVGGELFF; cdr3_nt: TGTGCCAGCAGCGTCGGGGGGGAGCTGTTTTTT
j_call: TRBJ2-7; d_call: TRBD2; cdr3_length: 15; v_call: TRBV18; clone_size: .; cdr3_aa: CASSPTSGTIYEQYF; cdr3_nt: TGTGCCAGCTCACCCACTAGCGGAACAATCTACGAGCAGTACTTC
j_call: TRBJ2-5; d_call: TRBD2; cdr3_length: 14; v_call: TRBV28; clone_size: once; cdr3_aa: CASKGSGGKETQYF; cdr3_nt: TGTGCCAGCAAAGGAAGCGGGGGGAAAGAGACCCAGTACTTC
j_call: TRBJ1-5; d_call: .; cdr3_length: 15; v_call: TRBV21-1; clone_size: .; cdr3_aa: CASPGNIPCNQPQHF; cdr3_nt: TGTGCCAGCCCGGGGAACATCCCTTGCAATCAGCCCCAGCATTTT
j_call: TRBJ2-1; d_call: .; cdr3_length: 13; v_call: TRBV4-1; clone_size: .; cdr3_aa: CASSQEQVYEQFF; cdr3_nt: TGCGCCAGCAGCCAAGAACAGGTTTATGAGCAGTTCTTC
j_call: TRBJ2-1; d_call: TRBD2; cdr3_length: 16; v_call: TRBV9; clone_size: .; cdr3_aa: CASSVVAGNSYNEQFF; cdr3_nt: TGTGCCAGCAGCGTAGTAGCGGGAAACTCCTACAATGAGCAGTTCTTC
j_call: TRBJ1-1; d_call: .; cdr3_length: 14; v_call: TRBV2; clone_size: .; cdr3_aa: CASSERGPQFEAFF; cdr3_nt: TGTGCCAGCAGTGAACGGGGTCCGCAATTCGAAGCTTTCTTT
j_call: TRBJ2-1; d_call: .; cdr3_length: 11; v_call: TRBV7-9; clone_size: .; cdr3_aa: CASSLVDEQFF; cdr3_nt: TGTGCCAGCAGCTTAGTCGATGAGCAGTTCTTC
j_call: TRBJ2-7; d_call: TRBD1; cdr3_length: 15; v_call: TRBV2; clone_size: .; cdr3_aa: CASKDSGGLPYEQYF; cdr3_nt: TGTGCCAGCAAGGACTCAGGGGGCCTCCCATACGAGCAGTACTTC
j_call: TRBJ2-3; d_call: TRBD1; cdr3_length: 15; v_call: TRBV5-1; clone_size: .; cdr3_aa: CASSLTGQRTDTQYF; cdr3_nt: TGCGCCAGCAGCTTAACGGGACAGAGGACAGATACGCAGTATTTT
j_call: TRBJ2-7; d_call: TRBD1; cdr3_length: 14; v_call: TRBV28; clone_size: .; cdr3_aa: CASRPGQGIYEQYF; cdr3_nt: TGTGCCAGCAGACCGGGACAGGGTATCTACGAGCAGTACTTC
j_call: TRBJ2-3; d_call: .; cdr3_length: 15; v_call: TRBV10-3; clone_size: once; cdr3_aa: CAISVAGGPGDTQYF; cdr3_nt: TGTGCCATCAGTGTGGCCGGGGGGCCGGGAGATACGCAGTATTTT
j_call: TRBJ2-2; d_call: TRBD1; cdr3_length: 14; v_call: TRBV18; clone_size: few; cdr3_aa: CASSLDRGPGELFF; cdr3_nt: TGTGCCAGCTCACTGGACAGGGGACCCGGGGAGCTGTTTTTT
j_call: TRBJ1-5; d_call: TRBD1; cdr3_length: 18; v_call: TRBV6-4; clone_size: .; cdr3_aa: CASTTFSGTGGGNQPQHF; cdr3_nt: TGTGCCAGCACTACCTTTTCCGGGACAGGGGGGGGCAATCAGCCCCAGCATTTT